This T cell receptor (beta chain) is from a study of T cells in Graves' hyperthyroidism and ophthalmopathy. Study-wide background: Sampling of peripheral blood happened at initial diagnosis, prior to any treatment.

The table lists this clonotype with many counts. The germline V gene has CDR1 LNHNV and CDR2 YYDKDF (reference sequence). V was clipped by 3 bases and J by 5 bases; unmatched bases: 9. CDR3 size: 17 residues. Amplification of TCR beta CDR3 regions used RNA as the template. Primed by the HTBI set, a first-round RT-PCR was run on the TCR CDR3. TCRdb analysed the multiplex PCR reads with MiXCR anew, one entry per CDR3 protein. The sample has 300,000 to 400,000 distinct CDR3 sequences; approximately 15% are singletons. Lactation, pregnancy, other autoimmune disease or uncontrolled infection led to exclusion of patients.

This TCR derives from a woman younger than 45 with Graves' hyperthyroidism. The source material was blood. This chain links TRBV15 with TRBJ2-3; 12 nucleotides align to TRBD1. The CDR3 protein is CATSRPPGQGARDTQYF. In DNA form, the CDR3 reads TGTGCCACCAGCAGGCCACCGGGACAGGGGGCGCGAGATACGCAGTATTTT.